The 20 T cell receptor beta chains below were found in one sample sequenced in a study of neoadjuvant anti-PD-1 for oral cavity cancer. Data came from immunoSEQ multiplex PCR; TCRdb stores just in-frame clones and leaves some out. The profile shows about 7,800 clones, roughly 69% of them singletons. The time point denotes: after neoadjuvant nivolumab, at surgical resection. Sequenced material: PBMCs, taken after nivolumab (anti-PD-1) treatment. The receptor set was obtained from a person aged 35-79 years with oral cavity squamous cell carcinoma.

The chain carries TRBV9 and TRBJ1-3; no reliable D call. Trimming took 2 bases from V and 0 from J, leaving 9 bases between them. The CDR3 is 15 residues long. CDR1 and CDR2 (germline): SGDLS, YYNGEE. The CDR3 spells CASSVTGSSGNTIYF. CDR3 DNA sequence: TGTGCCAGCAGCGTCACGGGGAGCTCTGGAAACACCATATATTTT. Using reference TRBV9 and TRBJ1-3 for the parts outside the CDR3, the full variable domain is DSGVTQTPKHLITATGQRVTLRCSPRSGDLSVYWYQQSLDQGLQFLIQYYNGEERAKGNILERFSAQQFPDLHSELNLSSLELGDSALYFCASSVTGSSGNTIYFGEGSWLTVV.

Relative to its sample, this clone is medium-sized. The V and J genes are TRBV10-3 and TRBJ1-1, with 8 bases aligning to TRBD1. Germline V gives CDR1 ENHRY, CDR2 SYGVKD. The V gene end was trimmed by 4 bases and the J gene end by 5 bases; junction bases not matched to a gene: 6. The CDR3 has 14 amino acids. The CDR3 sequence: CAISGAGGRTEAFF. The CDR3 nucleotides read TGTGCCATCAGTGGGGCAGGGGGCAGGACTGAAGCTTTCTTT.

The CDR3 DNA reads TGCAGCGTTGGGCAGGCGAACACTGAAGCTTTCTTT. It specifies CSVGQANTEAFF. The chain carries TRBV29-1 and TRBJ1-1; D gene uncertain. V was shortened by 4 bases and J by 1 base, with 7 bases between the two germline ends. CDR3 length equals 12 residues. CDR1 SQVTM and CDR2 ANQGSEA come from the germline V gene.

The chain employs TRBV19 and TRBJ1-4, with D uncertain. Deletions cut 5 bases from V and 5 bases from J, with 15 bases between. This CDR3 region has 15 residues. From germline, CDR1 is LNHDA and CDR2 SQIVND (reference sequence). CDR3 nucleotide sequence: TGTGCCAGTAGTCCTGCTGGGATGGAAAATGAAAAACTGTTTTTT. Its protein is CASSPAGMENEKLFF.

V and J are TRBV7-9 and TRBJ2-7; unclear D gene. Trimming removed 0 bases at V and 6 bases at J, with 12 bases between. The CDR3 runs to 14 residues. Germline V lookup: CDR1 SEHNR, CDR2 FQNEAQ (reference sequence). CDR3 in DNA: TGTGCCAGCAGCTTAGCTGGTAGGGCGAGCGAGCAGTACTTC. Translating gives CASSLAGRASEQYF. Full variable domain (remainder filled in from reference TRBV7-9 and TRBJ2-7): DTGVSQNPRHKITKRGQNVTFRCDPISEHNRLYWYRQTLGQGPEFLTYFQNEAQLEKSRLLSDRFSAERPKGSFSTLEIQRTEQGDSAMYLCASSLAGRASEQYFGPGTRLTVT.

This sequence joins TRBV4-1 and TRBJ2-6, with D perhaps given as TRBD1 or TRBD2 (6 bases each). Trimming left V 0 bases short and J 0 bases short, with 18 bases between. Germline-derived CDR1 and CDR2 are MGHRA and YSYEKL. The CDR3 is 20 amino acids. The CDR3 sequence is CASSQDPQGTRISGANVLTF. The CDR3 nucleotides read TGCGCCAGCAGCCAAGATCCGCAGGGGACTCGTATCTCTGGGGCCAACGTCCTGACTTTC.

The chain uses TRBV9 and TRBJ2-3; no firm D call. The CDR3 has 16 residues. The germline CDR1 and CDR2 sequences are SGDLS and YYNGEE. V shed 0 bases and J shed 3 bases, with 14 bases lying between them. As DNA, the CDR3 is TGTGCCAGCAGCGTAGGGGTCGCTGATAGAACAGATACGCAGTATTTT. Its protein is CASSVGVADRTDTQYF. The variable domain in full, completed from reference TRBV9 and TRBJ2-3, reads DSGVTQTPKHLITATGQRVTLRCSPRSGDLSVYWYQQSLDQGLQFLIQYYNGEERAKGNILERFSAQQFPDLHSELNLSSLELGDSALYFCASSVGVADRTDTQYFGPGTRLTVL.

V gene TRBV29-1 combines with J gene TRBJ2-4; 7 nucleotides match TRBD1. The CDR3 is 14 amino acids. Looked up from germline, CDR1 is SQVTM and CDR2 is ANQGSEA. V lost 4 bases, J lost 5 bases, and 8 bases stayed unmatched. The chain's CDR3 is CSVADRVIQNIQYF. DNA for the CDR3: TGCAGCGTTGCCGACAGGGTAATCCAAAACATTCAGTACTTC. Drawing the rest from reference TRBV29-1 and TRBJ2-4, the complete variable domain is SAVISQKPSRDICQRGTSLTIQCQVDSQVTMMFWYRQQPGQSLTLIATANQGSEATYESGFVIDKFPISRPNLTFSTLTVSNMSPEDSSIYLCSVADRVIQNIQYFGAGTRLSVL.

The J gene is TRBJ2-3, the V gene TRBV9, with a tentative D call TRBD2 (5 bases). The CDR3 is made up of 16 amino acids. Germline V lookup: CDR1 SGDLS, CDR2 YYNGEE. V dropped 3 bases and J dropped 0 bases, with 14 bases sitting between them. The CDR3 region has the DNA TGTGCCAGCAGCGCCCGACTAAGTGGTAGCACAGATACGCAGTATTTT. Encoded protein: CASSARLSGSTDTQYF. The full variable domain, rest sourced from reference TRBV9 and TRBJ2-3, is DSGVTQTPKHLITATGQRVTLRCSPRSGDLSVYWYQQSLDQGLQFLIQYYNGEERAKGNILERFSAQQFPDLHSELNLSSLELGDSALYFCASSARLSGSTDTQYFGPGTRLTVL.

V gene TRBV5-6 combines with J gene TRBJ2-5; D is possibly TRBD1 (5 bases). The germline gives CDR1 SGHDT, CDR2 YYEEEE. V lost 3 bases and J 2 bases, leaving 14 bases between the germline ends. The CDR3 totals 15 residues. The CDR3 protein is CASSSLGRVQETQYF. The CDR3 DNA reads TGTGCCAGCAGCTCCCTCGGCAGGGTACAAGAGACCCAGTACTTC.

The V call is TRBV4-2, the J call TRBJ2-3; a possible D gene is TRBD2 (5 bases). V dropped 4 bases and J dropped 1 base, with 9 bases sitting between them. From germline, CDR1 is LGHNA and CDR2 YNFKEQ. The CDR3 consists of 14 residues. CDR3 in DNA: TGTGCCAGCAGCCCTAGCTTGCGCACAGATACGCAGTATTTT. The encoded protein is CASSPSLRTDTQYF.

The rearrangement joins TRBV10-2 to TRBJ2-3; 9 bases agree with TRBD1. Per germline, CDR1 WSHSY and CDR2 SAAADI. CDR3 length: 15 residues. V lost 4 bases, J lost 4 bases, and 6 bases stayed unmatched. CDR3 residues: CASSVTGGEADTQYF. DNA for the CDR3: TGCGCCAGCAGTGTGACAGGGGGAGAGGCAGATACGCAGTATTTT.

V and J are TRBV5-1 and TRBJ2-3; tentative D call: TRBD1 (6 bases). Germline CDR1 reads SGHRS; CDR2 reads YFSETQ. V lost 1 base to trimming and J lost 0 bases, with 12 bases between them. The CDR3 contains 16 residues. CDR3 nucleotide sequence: TGCGCCAGCAGCTTGAACGGCGGACAGAGCACAGATACGCAGTATTTT. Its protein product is CASSLNGGQSTDTQYF.

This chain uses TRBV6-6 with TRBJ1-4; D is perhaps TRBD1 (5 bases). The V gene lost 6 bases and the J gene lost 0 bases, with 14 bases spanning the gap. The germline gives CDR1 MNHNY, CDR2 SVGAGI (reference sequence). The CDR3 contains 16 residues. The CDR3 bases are TGTGCCAGCAGACCTCGGACACTTGCAACTAATGAAAAACTGTTTTTT. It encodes CASRPRTLATNEKLFF.

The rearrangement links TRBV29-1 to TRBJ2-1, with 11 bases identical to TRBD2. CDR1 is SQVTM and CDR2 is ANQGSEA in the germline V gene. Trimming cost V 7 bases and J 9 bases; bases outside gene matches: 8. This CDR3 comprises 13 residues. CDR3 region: CSGNSGGVGEQFF. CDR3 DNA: TGCAGCGGCAATAGCGGGGGGGTGGGTGAGCAGTTCTTC.

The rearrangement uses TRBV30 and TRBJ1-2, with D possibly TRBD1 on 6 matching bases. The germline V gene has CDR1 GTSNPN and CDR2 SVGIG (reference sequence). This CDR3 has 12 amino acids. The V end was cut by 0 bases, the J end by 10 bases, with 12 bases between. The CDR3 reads CAWSVQQGSYTF. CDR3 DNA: TGTGCCTGGAGTGTACAGCAGGGGTCCTACACCTTC.

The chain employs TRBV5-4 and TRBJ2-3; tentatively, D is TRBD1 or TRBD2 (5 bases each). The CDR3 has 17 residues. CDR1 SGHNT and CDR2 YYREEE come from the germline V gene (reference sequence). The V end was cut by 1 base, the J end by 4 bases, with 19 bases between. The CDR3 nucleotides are TGTGCCAGCAGCTTGAGGTCGGGACCGAGGATTGCAGATACGCAGTATTTT. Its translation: CASSLRSGPRIADTQYF. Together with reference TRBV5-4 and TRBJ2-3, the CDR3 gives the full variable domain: ETGVTQSPTHLIKTRGQQVTLRCSSQSGHNTVSWYQQALGQGPQFIFQYYREEENGRGNFPPRFSGLQFPNYSSELNVNALELDDSALYLCASSLRSGPRIADTQYFGPGTRLTVL.

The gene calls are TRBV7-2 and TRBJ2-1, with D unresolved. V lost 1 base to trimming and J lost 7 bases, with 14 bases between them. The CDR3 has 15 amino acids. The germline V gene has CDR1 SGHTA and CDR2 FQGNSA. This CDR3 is CASSLVRLGDNEQFF. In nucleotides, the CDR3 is TGTGCCAGCAGCTTAGTTAGGCTAGGTGATAATGAGCAGTTCTTC.

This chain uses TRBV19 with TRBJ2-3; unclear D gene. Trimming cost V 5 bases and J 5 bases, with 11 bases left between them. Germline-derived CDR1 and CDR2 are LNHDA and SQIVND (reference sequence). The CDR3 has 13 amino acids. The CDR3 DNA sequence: TGTGCCAGTAGTCCTGGGGTAGAAGATACGCAGTATTTT. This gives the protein CASSPGVEDTQYF.

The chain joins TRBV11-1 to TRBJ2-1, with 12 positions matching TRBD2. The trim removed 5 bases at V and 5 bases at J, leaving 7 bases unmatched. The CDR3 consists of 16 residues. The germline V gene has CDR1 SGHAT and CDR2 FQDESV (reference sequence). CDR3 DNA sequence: TGTGCCAGCAGCCAACAACTAGCGGGGGGCCACAATGAGCAGTTCTTC. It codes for CASSQQLAGGHNEQFF.